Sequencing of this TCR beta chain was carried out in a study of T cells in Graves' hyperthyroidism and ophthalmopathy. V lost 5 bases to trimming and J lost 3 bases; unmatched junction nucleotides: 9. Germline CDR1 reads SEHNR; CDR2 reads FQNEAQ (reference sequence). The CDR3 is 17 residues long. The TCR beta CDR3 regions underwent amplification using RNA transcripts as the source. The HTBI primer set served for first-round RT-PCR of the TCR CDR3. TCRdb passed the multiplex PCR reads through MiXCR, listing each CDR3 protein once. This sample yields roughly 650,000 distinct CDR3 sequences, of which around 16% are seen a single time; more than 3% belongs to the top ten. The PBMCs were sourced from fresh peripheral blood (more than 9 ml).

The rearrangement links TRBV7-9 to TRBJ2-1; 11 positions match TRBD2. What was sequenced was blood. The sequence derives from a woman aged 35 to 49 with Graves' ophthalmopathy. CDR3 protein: CASSPQATSGSYNEQFF. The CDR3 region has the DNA TGTGCCAGCAGCCCTCAAGCCACTAGCGGGAGCTACAATGAGCAGTTCTTC.